This T cell receptor beta chain was sequenced in a study of OX40 agonist ivuxolimab in advanced cancers. Study at large: At under 85% male, the cohort had a mean age of about 60 years, ranging from about 20 to 79.

Data came from immunoSEQ multiplex PCR; TCRdb stores just in-frame clones and leaves some out. The sample carries over 100,000 clones, 75% to 90% recorded once. Trimming took off 0 bases at V and 6 bases at J, with 6 bases between the two ends. This CDR3 has 13 amino acids. Germline V gives CDR1 MNHEY, CDR2 SVGAGI. Cycle 7 day 1, cycle 4 day 1, and baseline were the timepoints at which blood was sampled. The J gene is TRBJ2-1, the V gene TRBV6-5; tentatively, D is TRBD1 (5 bases). The sample consisted of CD4+ or CD8+ T cells sorted from blood, taken in a trial of the OX40 agonist ivuxolimab. This receptor was identified in an adult with an advanced solid tumor such as melanoma, head and neck, liver or kidney cancer. The DNA of the CDR3 is TGTGCCAGCAGTTACTCTACAGGCAATGAGCAGTTCTTC. This encodes CASSYSTGNEQFF.